Here is one T cell receptor (beta chain) with its context. As yet, its antigen is unknown. CDR1 SGHVS and CDR2 FNYEAQ come from the germline V gene. V dropped 5 bases and J dropped 5; count of bases not matched to a gene: 4. This CDR3 has 15 residues. The data were taken from a study of beta chain features in type 1 diabetes. Looking at the study overall: Investigators examined more than 90 million sorted cells across all samples. Notes on the study in general: Small HLA sub-analyses could not settle whether HLA shapes TCRB rearrangement.

Of the isolated RNA, all was reverse transcribed, and so the sequenced material was expressed TCRB transcripts. Sequenced naive, central memory and regulatory T cell samples produced an average of about 3.57 million reads. The method was immunoSEQ multiplex PCR; TCRdb's version includes in-frame clones alone and lacks a portion of them. The sample holds some 410,000 clones, over 10% seen once. The sample comprised naive CD4+ T cells from blood. The source is a woman aged 18-35 years in good health. The chain is built from TRBV7-6 and TRBJ2-2; 11 bases line up with TRBD1. The CDR3 is CASSRGQGATGELFF. The CDR3 DNA reads as TGTGCCAGCAGCCGAGGACAGGGGGCGACCGGGGAGCTGTTTTTT.